Listed below are T cell receptor beta chains from one sample, sequenced in a study of T cells in Graves' hyperthyroidism and ophthalmopathy. One entry per CDR3 protein results from TCRdb running MiXCR on the multiplex PCR reads. The sample contains some 560,000 distinct CDR3 sequences, approximately 14% of which appear only once. Sequenced input: blood. These receptors came from a woman in her thirties or forties with Graves' hyperthyroidism. Both conserved end residues are part of each CDR3. The D gene is left open where the match is weak. Clone size is stated in some rows and not others, as once, few, many or a class when expanded.

>TRBJ1-3|TRBV11-3|many|-
TGTGCCAGCAGCTTGGGCCAGTCCGGAAACACCATATATTTT
CASSLGQSGNTIYF
>TRBJ2-1|TRBV11-2|many|-
TGTGCCAGCAGCAGGGGGGCGGACGTACTCTACAATGAGCAGTTCTTC
CASSRGADVLYNEQFF
>TRBJ1-5|TRBV20-1|-|TRBD1
TGCAGTGCTCCCGCAACGGACAGGGGGCTCAATCGTTATAGCAATCAGCCCCAGCATTTT
CSAPATDRGLNRYSNQPQHF
>TRBJ1-6|TRBV5-6|few|TRBD1
TGTGCCAGCAGCCAACAGGGGGCATTGGGTAATTCACCCCTCCACTTT
CASSQQGALGNSPLHF
>TRBJ2-1|TRBV10-1|many|-
TGCGCCAGCAGTGAGTCGCAACGGCTATACAATGAGCAGTTCTTC
CASSESQRLYNEQFF
>TRBJ2-5|TRBV3-1|many|TRBD1
TGTGCCAGCAGCCAAACCGGGACAGTACAAGAGACCCAGTACTTC
CASSQTGTVQETQYF
>TRBJ2-1|TRBV12-3/TRBV12-4|once|TRBD2
TGTGCCAGCAGTACCGGGACTAGCAGTGAGCAGTTCTTC
CASSTGTSSEQFF
>TRBJ2-7|TRBV5-1|many|-
TGCGCCAGCAGCGGGGGGGACAGCTACGAGCAGTACTTC
CASSGGDSYEQYF
>TRBJ1-1|TRBV9|few|-
TGTGCCAGCAGCGTAGATGACGGACAGATGAACACTGAAGCTTTCTTT
CASSVDDGQMNTEAFF
>TRBJ2-2|TRBV11-2|few|TRBD1
TGTGCCAGCAGCTTAGACTTAGGGGGCAGAGACACCGGGGAGCTGTTTTTT
CASSLDLGGRDTGELFF
>TRBJ2-1|TRBV11-3|many|TRBD2
TGTGCCAGCAGCCTGCGGGAGGGCCTCTTCAATGAGCAGTTCTTC
CASSLREGLFNEQFF
>TRBJ1-1|TRBV7-2|many|-
TGTGCCAGCAGCTTTACCCCGGGGGCCACTGAAGCTTTCTTT
CASSFTPGATEAFF
>TRBJ2-2|TRBV19|-|-
TGTGCCAGTAAAGGAGGCTTGGGTCCGAACACCGGGGAGCTGTTTTTT
CASKGGLGPNTGELFF
>TRBJ2-2|TRBV9|few|-
TGTGCCAGTGAACCAGCGGACACCGGGGAGCTGTTTTTT
CASEPADTGELFF
>TRBJ2-7|TRBV5-1|many|-
TGCGCCAGCAGCTTGGACAGGTTGTTCTACGAGCAGTACTTC
CASSLDRLFYEQYF
>TRBJ2-2|TRBV7-2|many|-
TGTGCCAGCAGCTTAGCGACGACGAACACCGGGGAGCTGTTTTTT
CASSLATTNTGELFF
>TRBJ2-2|TRBV29-1|many|-
TGCAGCGTTGAGTTCCCCAACACCGGGGAGCTGTTTTTT
CSVEFPNTGELFF
>TRBJ2-1|TRBV20-1|few|TRBD2
TGCAGTGCTAGGCGGGAGAGGGAGTTCTTC
CSARREREFF
>TRBJ2-1|TRBV14|-|-
TGTGCCAGCAGCGCTATAACGGGCGAGAGGTTCAATGAGCAGTTCTTC
CASSAITGERFNEQFF
>TRBJ2-5|TRBV13|many|TRBD1
TGTGCCAGCAGCTTAAGGACAGGTCAAGAGACCCAGTACTTC
CASSLRTGQETQYF
>TRBJ1-5|TRBV24-1|many|TRBD1
TGTGCCACCAGTGATGCAGGGGGCGGTCAGCCCCAGCATTTT
CATSDAGGGQPQHF
>TRBJ2-2|TRBV24-1|few|TRBD1
TGTGCCACCAGGGGACAGGGGGCCACCGGGGAGCTGTTTTTT
CATRGQGATGELFF
>TRBJ2-3|TRBV7-2|few|TRBD1
TGTGCCAGCAGCTTGCGACAGGGGGGTTTCACAGATACGCAGTATTTT
CASSLRQGGFTDTQYF
>TRBJ1-5|TRBV2|many|-
TGTGCCAGCAGTGAGGAGCCCTCACCCAATCAGCCCCAGCATTTT
CASSEEPSPNQPQHF
>TRBJ2-1|TRBV18|many|-
TGTGCCAGCTCACCACTGGGCGGGAAGGGCTCCTACAATGAGCAGTTCTTC
CASSPLGGKGSYNEQFF
>TRBJ2-7|TRBV7-6|few|TRBD2
TGTGCCAACAGCTACACAGGGAAACTAGCGGGAACCTACGAGCAGTACTTC
CANSYTGKLAGTYEQYF
>TRBJ2-7|TRBV18|many|TRBD1
TGTGCCAGCTCACCACGGGACAGCCACTACGAGCAGTACTTC
CASSPRDSHYEQYF
>TRBJ1-3|TRBV6-1|few|TRBD1
TGTGCCAGCAGTCATTTCGGACAGGCTCACTCTGGAAACACCATATATTTT
CASSHFGQAHSGNTIYF
>TRBJ1-1|TRBV7-3|many|TRBD1
TGTGCCAGCAGTTACAGGGGTTGGACTGAAGCTTTCTTT
CASSYRGWTEAFF
>TRBJ2-1|TRBV5-1|many|TRBD2
TGCGCCAGCAGCATACTAGCGGGAGGCTTCGGTGAGCAGTTCTTC
CASSILAGGFGEQFF
>TRBJ2-1|TRBV19|few|-
TGTGCCAGTAGTATGGCGGGTGTCAATGAGCAGTTCTTC
CASSMAGVNEQFF
>TRBJ1-1|TRBV2|many|-
TGTGCCAGCAAATTATACGGGAACACTGAAGCTTTCTTT
CASKLYGNTEAFF
>TRBJ1-2|TRBV2|many|-
TGTGCCAGCAAGAGGGTCGAACTCTATGGCTACACCTTC
CASKRVELYGYTF
>TRBJ2-7|TRBV6-1|few|-
TGTGCCAGCAGTGACCTACGACACGAGCAGTACTTC
CASSDLRHEQYF
>TRBJ2-1|TRBV20-1|-|TRBD1
TGCAGTGCTTCCTTAGACAGCCTGGACAGGAATGAGCAGTTCTTC
CSASLDSLDRNEQFF
>TRBJ2-3|TRBV28|many|-
TGTGCCAGCAGCCGCCGGGACAGCGGGGCAGATACGCAGTATTTT
CASSRRDSGADTQYF
>TRBJ2-1|TRBV5-6|many|-
TGTGCCAGCAGCTTGGGGGACATTGCCTACAATGAGCAGTTCTTC
CASSLGDIAYNEQFF
>TRBJ2-7|TRBV14|-|-
TGTGCCAGCAGCCCCCGTATCAGCGAGCAGTACTTC
CASSPRISEQYF
>TRBJ2-5|TRBV29-1|-|TRBD1
TGCAGCGTTGACGGGACAGGGATGGGGGAGACCCAGTACTTC
CSVDGTGMGETQYF
>TRBJ2-3|TRBV20-1|many|TRBD2
TGCAGTGCTAGCTCGGGACTAACGGCAGATACGCAGTATTTT
CSASSGLTADTQYF
>TRBJ2-7|TRBV15|many|-
TGTGCCACCAGCAGAGGTCCAGCCCCAAGCGAGCAGTACTTC
CATSRGPAPSEQYF
>TRBJ2-2|TRBV7-8|-|TRBD2
TGTGCCAGCAGCTTAGTACTAGCGGGAGATATGACCGGGGAGCTGTTTTTT
CASSLVLAGDMTGELFF
>TRBJ1-6|TRBV11-2|-|TRBD1
TGTGCCAGCAAAAGACAGGGCGGTTCACCCCTCCACTTT
CASKRQGGSPLHF
>TRBJ2-5|TRBV4-1|-|-
TGCGCCAGCAGCCGGGTCGAGGGGTCGGGAGCCAGAGAGACCCAGTACTTC
CASSRVEGSGARETQYF
>TRBJ1-2|TRBV7-2|-|-
TGTGCCAGCAGCTTAGCGCCCGGCAGGGCGTCCCCTAACTATGGCTACACCTTC
CASSLAPGRASPNYGYTF
>TRBJ1-2|TRBV7-9|-|-
TGTGCCAGCTACCGGGACTCGGTCTATGGCTACACCTTC
CASYRDSVYGYTF
>TRBJ1-6|TRBV3-1|-|TRBD1
TGTGCCAGCAGCCAACCTCAAACAGGGGGCTATAATTCACCCCTCCACTTT
CASSQPQTGGYNSPLHF
>TRBJ2-1|TRBV28|-|TRBD2
TGTGCCGGCAGTTTAGCGGGAGGGGAGCAGTTCTTC
CAGSLAGGEQFF
>TRBJ2-2|TRBV10-2|-|TRBD1
TGCGCCAGCACACCGGACAGGGCGAGCACCGGGGAGCTGTTTTTT
CASTPDRASTGELFF
>TRBJ2-5|TRBV28|many|TRBD1
TGTGCCAGCAGTTCCAGGACAGGGGAAGAGACCCAGTACTTC
CASSSRTGEETQYF
>TRBJ1-5|TRBV9|-|-
TGTGCCAGCAGCGTAGGGTTAAATCAGCCCCAGCATTTT
CASSVGLNQPQHF
>TRBJ1-2|TRBV19|-|TRBD1
TGTGCCAGTAGTATAAAGGGGACAGGGGATAACTATGGCTACACCTTC
CASSIKGTGDNYGYTF
>TRBJ2-1|TRBV9|many|-
TGTGCCAGCAGCGCGGGTGATAGCTTCTACAATGAGCAGTTCTTC
CASSAGDSFYNEQFF
>TRBJ2-6|TRBV12-3/TRBV12-4|-|-
TGTGCCAGCAGCCGCCTGGGAGCCCTTTTTGGAGGGGCCAACGTCCTGACTTTC
CASSRLGALFGGANVLTF
>TRBJ1-5|TRBV28|many|TRBD1
TGTGCCGGCTCCGGGACAGGGGGTGCCTATAGCAATCAGCCCCAGCATTTT
CAGSGTGGAYSNQPQHF
>TRBJ1-5|TRBV12-3/TRBV12-4|few|-
TGTGCCAGCAGCCCCGGGGGTGTCAATCAGCCCCAGCATTTT
CASSPGGVNQPQHF
>TRBJ1-2|TRBV20-1|-|-
TGCAGTGCCGAGGGGGGAGAGGGACATGGCTACACCTTC
CSAEGGEGHGYTF